The clone carrying this T cell receptor beta chain showed up many times. Amplified TCR beta CDR3 regions came from RNA transcripts. An initial round of RT-PCR targeting the TCR CDR3 relied on the HTBI primer set. Using its own MiXCR run on the multiplex PCR reads, TCRdb lists one record per CDR3 protein. This sample carries around 340,000 distinct CDR3 sequences, approximately 18% of them seen once, and the ten largest clones take around a third. The data originate from a study of T cells in Graves' hyperthyroidism and ophthalmopathy. Diagnoses were established using clinical symptoms, serum thyroxine and TRAb, thyroid ultrasound and orbital computed tomography. The CDR3 loop spans 15 amino acids. The V segment lost 4 bases and the J segment 9 bases; nucleotides outside the gene matches: 9. Per germline, CDR1 MDHEN and CDR2 SYDVKM.

The rearrangement uses TRBV28 and TRBJ1-6, with 7 bases identical to TRBD1. The sample comprised blood. The sequence was obtained from a woman in her 30s with Graves' hyperthyroidism that later progressed to Graves' ophthalmopathy. CDR3 nucleotides: TGTGCCAGCAGTTCACCTCGACAGGGCGGTTCACCCCTCCACTTT. Translating it yields CASSSPRQGGSPLHF.